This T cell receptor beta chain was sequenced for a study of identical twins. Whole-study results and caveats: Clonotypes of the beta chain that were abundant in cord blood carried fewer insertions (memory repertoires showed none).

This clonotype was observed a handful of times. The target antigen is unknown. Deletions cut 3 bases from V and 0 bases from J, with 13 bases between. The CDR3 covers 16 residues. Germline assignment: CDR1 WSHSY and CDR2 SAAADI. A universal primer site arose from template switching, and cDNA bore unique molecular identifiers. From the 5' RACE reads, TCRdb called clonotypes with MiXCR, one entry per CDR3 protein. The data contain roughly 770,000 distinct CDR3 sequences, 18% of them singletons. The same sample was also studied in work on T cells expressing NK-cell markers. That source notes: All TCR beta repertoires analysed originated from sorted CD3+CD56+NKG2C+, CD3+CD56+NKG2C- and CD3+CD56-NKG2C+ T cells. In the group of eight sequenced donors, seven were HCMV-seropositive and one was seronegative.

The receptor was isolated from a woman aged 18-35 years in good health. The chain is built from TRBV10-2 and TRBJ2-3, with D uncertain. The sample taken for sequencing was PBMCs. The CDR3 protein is CASSDFGWPSTDTQYF. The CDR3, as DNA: TGCGCCAGCAGTGACTTCGGGTGGCCTAGCACAGATACGCAGTATTTT.